This TCR beta chain emerged from a study of cytomegalovirus exposure and HLA in healthy donors (dated by TCRdb to about 2017). In the study overall: An earlier analysis of several hundred of the donors reported 276 Gb of sequence data and around 100 million unique TCR beta sequences obtained from approximately 180 million T cells. Approximately 310 gigabases of sequencing data and roughly 90 million unique TCR sequences were included in an early release covering roughly 600 HLA-typed donors. Among the roughly 400 genotyped donors, 75% to 90% belonged to the genetic ancestry cluster associated with self-reported Caucasian donors. The aim of the study was to test whether cataloging public T cell receptors could identify signatures of past pathogen exposure. Using immunosequencing, the study profiled T cell repertoires from about 650 subjects and related those repertoires to cytomegalovirus serostatus. In addition to the first cohort of 650 to 800 subjects, a separate validation cohort of 120 different subjects was used. High-throughput TCR immunosequencing, statistical association of individual TCRs with disease status, and machine learning were combined to predict cytomegalovirus infection status. To study patterns of TCR occurrence, a later analysis re-analyzed previously published TCR beta repertoires from around 660 donors and added high-resolution HLA genotyping. Rather than drawing on any new phenotypic data, the later analysis identified candidate immune exposures from TCR beta sequences and the way those sequences occurred across donors. An earlier analysis of 587 of the donors used high-throughput TCR beta sequencing to judge whether each TCR beta V gene segment behaved as functional or pseudogenic. Donor age, sex, ethnicity and CMV serostatus were collected together with the repertoire data. In a later genetic analysis, genome-wide SNP genotypes for 398 of the 666 donors were used, and that subset was treated as a discovery cohort. Every discovery cohort repertoire had been produced on one sequencing platform. Class I and class II HLA loci were covered by the typing at four-digit resolution. Typing coverage varied by locus: about 629-630 donors for A, B, C, DRB1 and DQB1; roughly 510 for DQA1; more than 600 for DPA1; roughly 470 for DPB1. Four or five DR-DQ haplotypes were treated as single units for association and clustering because of strong linkage in the cohort. Among around 400 genotyped donors of the cohort, an average of 235,054 unique TCR beta nucleotide sequences were sequenced per donor, approximately 20% of them non-productive.

In its sample, this clone was seen a few times. This receptor's antigen is unknown. Base qualities are not at hand, and no much larger clone is one base apart. Here V drops 5 bases and J drops 4 bases, and the junction holds 10 bases not matched to any gene. Including the terminal cysteine and phenylalanine, the CDR3 comprises 16 residues. Solely the CDR3 DNA is kept, with 48 bases framed from the first base. The germline V gene (reference sequence) specifies LNHDA as CDR1 and SQIVND as CDR2. Overall study outcomes, separate from this receptor: Immune exposure information for the cohort was limited to CMV serostatus. Correlated functional status among segregating V segments might be attributable to linkage disequilibrium, but an unknown experimental factor could not be ruled out. V-gene and J-gene trimming of TCR beta chains was associated with a missense DCLRE1C variant in a later genetic analysis, and the association was replicated in an independent cohort. In a later analysis, several top co-occurrence clusters were reported to appear linked to parvovirus B19, influenza, CMV and Epstein-Barr virus. When HLA alleles, especially DR and DQ, strongly co-occurred, attributing TCR associations to individual alleles was difficult. Three of the identified cytomegalovirus-associated TCR beta chains were confirmed in vitro to be specific for cytomegalovirus antigens. A later analysis found that most CMV-associated TCR beta chains appeared HLA-restricted, with HLA associations seemingly driven largely by CMV exposure. Compared with the approximately 700-donor mean, donors in an Asian-associated ancestry cluster had fewer N-insertions in productive TCRs, according to a later genetic analysis. In this cohort, only TCR beta chains were sequenced, and detectable features were limited by the absence of alpha or paired-chain data. The 87-base-pair reads could not distinguish some IMGT-functional V segments, including TRBV6-2 and TRBV6-3, so those segments were excluded. A further reported finding was that TCR beta sequences accurately predicted the HLA-A and HLA-B alleles for most subjects in the first cohort. Most TCR sequences were seen in very few donors, while some public TCRs were found in many individuals. Broadly in line with IMGT annotations, most TCR beta V segments showed up in productive rearrangements about 87% or about 30% of the time in an earlier analysis of approximately 600 of the donors. In a later analysis, the rate of TCR association differed among HLA loci, with DRB1 alleles having the most associated TCRs and HLA-C alleles having the fewest. Compared with equally common non-associated chains, HLA-associated TCR beta chains in a later analysis were more clonally expanded and had lower generation probabilities. In a later analysis, around 17,000 TCR beta sequences were associated with specific HLA alleles at a false discovery rate of 0.05. HLA typing was unavailable for some donors at each locus, so association tests used only the typed subset. The presence/absence analyses assumed that sequencing depth was roughly uniform across donors, and that assumption may not be true. Because counts were too low, around 18 rarely observed V segments, including chromosome 9 orphons, were left out of the earlier analysis of approximately 500 of the donors. The authors suggested that the approach could potentially be extended to other disease states and immunological phenotypes. The classifier was reported to diagnose cytomegalovirus status with high specificity and sensitivity in both the original and validation cohorts. The sequencing pipeline was judged likely to have produced a cluster of highly shared sequence variants as a technical artifact. A total of roughly 160 TCR beta chains were listed by the study as associated with cytomegalovirus.

Library preparation was by the immunoSEQ multiplex PCR assay. The multiplex PCR relied on a mix of 60 forward primers for TCR Vbeta segments and 13 reverse primers for TCR Jbeta segments. Amplification of the CDR3 region of rearranged TCR beta genes was performed with a multiplex PCR assay on genomic DNA. Amplified TCR beta libraries were sequenced as 87-base-pair reads on the Illumina HiSeq System. The authors' pipeline ran thus. In a later analysis, roughly 80 million unique TCR beta chains were counted across the 650 to 750 repertoires, and around 10 million of these chains were shared by at least two donors. A nearest-neighbor algorithm error-corrected the raw reads and collapsed the reads into unique sequences, merging closely related sequences to remove PCR and sequencing errors. Alignment of CDR3 sequences to IMGT reference sequences was used to assign V, D and J gene segments. For a sequence to be retained, a match of at least six nucleotides to both a V gene segment and a J gene segment was required. A rearrangement counted as productive if the CDR3 had no stop codons and remained in frame with V and J, and every other rearrangement counted as non-productive. CDR3 was defined according to IMGT convention as the region running from the second conserved V-encoded cysteine to the conserved J-encoded phenylalanine. The earlier analysis of fewer than 700 of the donors excluded sequences that lacked an unambiguous match to a single V gene segment. An earlier analysis of just under 600 of the donors called V segments functional above 56.7% productive rearrangements and segregating when the between-donor standard deviation exceeded 5%. A statistical classification framework was built for diagnosing cytomegalovirus status from the catalog of TCR beta chain sequences. A later analysis assigned V and J genes by comparing TCR nucleotide sequences with IMGT/GENE-DB human TR gene sequences. Using the TCRdist pipeline, a later analysis assigned CDR3 sequences along with most-parsimonious VDJ recombination scenarios. In a later analysis, each TCR beta chain was defined by its CDR3 amino acid sequence together with its V-gene family, and reads lacking a unique V-gene family were excluded. A later analysis removed several hundred highly shared, low-generation-probability nucleotide sequences to deal with suspected cross-contamination and a sequencing artifact. In a later analysis, a clonal expansion index was calculated for each public chain from normalized within-repertoire ranks of inferred template counts. Generation probabilities in a later analysis came from a VDJ recombination model fitted to out-of-frame rearrangements, and those results were checked against IGoR. A later analysis scored TCR-TCR, TCR-HLA and TCR-CMV co-occurrence with hypergeometric tests, applying a repertoire-size bias correction to TCR pairs. In a later analysis, false discovery rates were estimated by permuting HLA or CMV assignments 20 times. In a later analysis, co-occurring TCRs were grouped using DBSCAN, with TCRdist sequence similarity added in when clustering inside HLA-allele-positive subsets. Co-occurrence clustering excluded repertoires with fewer than 30,000 or more than 120,000 public chains, plus five with anomalous nucleotide sharing. TCRdb retrieved this table from immuneACCESS and kept in-frame rearrangements only. Not all clones are present; in checked studies, unresolved V genes account for under half, and no reason is known for the remainder. For V, J and clone size, that table is used; D and trimming come from the DNA. In all, the sample holds 150,000 to 200,000 clones, and roughly 80% of those were seen once. The ten largest account for about 1.5% of the sample.

In total, roughly 670 healthy bone marrow donors made up the cohort. At the time of sampling, every cohort member was nominally healthy, though immune exposures that went unrecorded were likely present. The donor was CMV seronegative and belonged to the group of over 350 seronegative cohort members. A peripheral blood sample was provided by each donor, and peripheral blood mononuclear cells were used for TCR beta sequencing. Genomic DNA extraction from the blood cell samples was performed with the Qiagen DNeasy Blood Extraction Kit. The sample taken for sequencing was PBMCs. The sequence joins TRBV19 to TRBJ2-1; 8 of the junction bases match TRBD2. This receptor was obtained from a woman aged 18-29 years in good health and CMV-seronegative. The CDR3 protein sequence reads: CASSRLGASGYNEQFF. The bases read TGTGCCAGTAGTCGTTTGGGGGCTAGCGGGTACAATGAGCAGTTCTTC. Outside the CDR3, residues come from the reference TRBV19 and TRBJ2-1 proteins, so the full variable domain is: DGGITQSPKYLFRKEGQNVTLSCEQNLNHDAMYWYRQDPGQGLRLIYYSQIVNDFQKGDIAEGYSVSREKKESFPLTVTSAQKNPTAFYLCASSRLGASGYNEQFFGPGTRLTVL.